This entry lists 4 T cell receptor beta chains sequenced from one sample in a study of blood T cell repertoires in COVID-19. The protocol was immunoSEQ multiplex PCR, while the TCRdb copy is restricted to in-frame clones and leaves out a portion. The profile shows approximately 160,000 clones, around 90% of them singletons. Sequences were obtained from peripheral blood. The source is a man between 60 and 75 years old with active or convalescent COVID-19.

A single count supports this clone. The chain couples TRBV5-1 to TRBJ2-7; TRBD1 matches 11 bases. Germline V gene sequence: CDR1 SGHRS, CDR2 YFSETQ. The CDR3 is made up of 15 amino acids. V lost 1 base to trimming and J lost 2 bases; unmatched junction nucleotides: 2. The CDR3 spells CASSLTGQGAYEQYF. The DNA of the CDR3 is TGCGCCAGCAGCTTGACGGGACAGGGGGCCTACGAGCAGTACTTC. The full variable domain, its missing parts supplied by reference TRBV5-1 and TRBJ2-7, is KAGVTQTPRYLIKTRGQQVTLSCSPISGHRSVSWYQQTPGQGLQFLFEYFSETQRNKGNFPGRFSGRQFSNSRSEMNVSTLELGDSALYLCASSLTGQGAYEQYFGPGTRLTVT.

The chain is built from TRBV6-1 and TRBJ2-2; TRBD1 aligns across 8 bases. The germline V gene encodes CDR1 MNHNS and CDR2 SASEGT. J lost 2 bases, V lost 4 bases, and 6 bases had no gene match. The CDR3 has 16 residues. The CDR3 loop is CASSAQGQGNTGELFF. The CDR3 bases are TGTGCCAGCAGTGCCCAAGGACAGGGTAACACCGGGGAGCTGTTTTTT.

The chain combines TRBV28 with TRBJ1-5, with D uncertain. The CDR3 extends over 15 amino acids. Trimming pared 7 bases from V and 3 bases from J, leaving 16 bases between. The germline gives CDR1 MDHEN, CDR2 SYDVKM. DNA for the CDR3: TGTGCCAGCAACCCCTCCCACGGGTTCAATCAGCCCCAGCATTTT. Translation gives CASNPSHGFNQPQHF.

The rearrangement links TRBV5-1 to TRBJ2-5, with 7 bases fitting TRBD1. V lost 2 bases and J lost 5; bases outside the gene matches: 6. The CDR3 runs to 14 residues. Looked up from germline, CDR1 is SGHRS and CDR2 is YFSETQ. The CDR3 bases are TGCGCCAGCAGCTTCCAGGGGGAGAGGGAGACCCAGTACTTC. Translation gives CASSFQGERETQYF.